A selection of T cell receptor beta chains follows, all from one sample in a study of shared clonotypes between healthy human individuals. Libraries were prepared by immunoSEQ multiplex PCR; TCRdb keeps only in-frame clonotypes and omits some of them. The sample has approximately 500,000 clones, 95% to 97% seen once. The sample comprised naive CD4+ T cells sorted from blood. Receptor source: a woman aged 25 to 39 in good health. Each CDR3 is given with its conserved first and last residue. D genes are given only for firm matches. A row's size may be missing; if present it is once, few, many or a size class.

j_call,clone_size,v_call,d_call,cdr3_nt,cdr3_aa
TRBJ2-1,.,TRBV27,TRBD2,TGTGCCAGCAGTTTTATCAAACTAGCGGGGGCCGACAATGAGCAGTTCTTC,CASSFIKLAGADNEQFF
TRBJ2-2,.,TRBV6-5,TRBD2,TGTGCCAGCAGCCGGGGACTAGTTACCGGGGAGCTGTTTTTT,CASSRGLVTGELFF
TRBJ2-7,.,TRBV5-4,.,TGTGCCAGCAGCTTGGCCATCGCGGGCGGTACCTACGAGCAGTACTTC,CASSLAIAGGTYEQYF
TRBJ1-1,once,TRBV28,.,TGTGCCAGCAGTTCCCTTAGTGGGCGCTTCAACACTGAAGCTTTCTTT,CASSSLSGRFNTEAFF
TRBJ1-3,.,TRBV15,.,TGTGCCACCAGCAGAGACGAGGCACACTCTGGAAACACCATATATTTT,CATSRDEAHSGNTIYF
TRBJ2-7,.,TRBV27,TRBD2,TGTGCCAGCAGTTACTGGACTAGCGGGAGTCTCGAGCAGTACTTC,CASSYWTSGSLEQYF
TRBJ2-7,.,TRBV25-1,.,TGTGCCAGCAGTTACCCCGGTGCGTCGGCGGACCGACCCTACGAGCAGTACTTC,CASSYPGASADRPYEQYF
TRBJ2-5,.,TRBV4-2,TRBD2,TGTGCCAGCAGCCAAACGGCTTTCCTAGCGGGGTCTGGGGAGACCCAGTACTTC,CASSQTAFLAGSGETQYF
TRBJ2-7,.,TRBV4-2,.,TGTGCCAGCAGCCACGGGGTCAGGACAGCCTATTCTCCCTACGAGCAGTACTTC,CASSHGVRTAYSPYEQYF
TRBJ2-7,.,TRBV29-1,TRBD1,TGCAGCGTTCCGAGGGGGCGCAACGAGCAGTACTTC,CSVPRGRNEQYF
TRBJ2-7,.,TRBV4-2,TRBD1,TGTGCCAGCAGCGCCGGACAGGGGGGGTTTGGCGAGCAGTACTTC,CASSAGQGGFGEQYF
TRBJ2-3,.,TRBV4-1,TRBD2,TGCGCCAGCAGCCATAGGACTAGCGGGCCTCGCACAGATACGCAGTATTTT,CASSHRTSGPRTDTQYF
TRBJ2-5,.,TRBV21-1,.,TGTGCCAGCCCCCACCGGCCAGCGGGAGAGGCGTACCAAGAGACCCAGTACTTC,CASPHRPAGEAYQETQYF
TRBJ2-5,.,TRBV5-1,.,TGCGCCAGCAGCCGGACGGACAGCAGCAAAGCGCAAGAGACCCAGTACTTC,CASSRTDSSKAQETQYF
TRBJ2-7,.,TRBV11-2,TRBD1,TGTGCCAGCACCACTCAAGGGGGGACAGGGTTTGGCGAGCAGTACTTC,CASTTQGGTGFGEQYF